Presented here are 8 T cell receptor beta chains from one specimen sequenced in a study of T-cell memory formation after mild COVID-19. TCRdb re-called the 5' RACE reads through MiXCR, storing one row per CDR3 protein. The data hold 290,000 or so distinct CDR3 sequences, with roughly 21% observed a single time. Sequenced input: PBMCs or a T cell subset sorted from them (not recorded which). These receptor sequences come from a man younger than 35 who had mild COVID-19 (a few samples of this study predate the infection). Cell type and time point are not known.

This chain joins TRBV5-1 and TRBJ2-3, with no clear D. The CDR3 extends over 15 amino acids. The ends were cut back, 4 bases at V and 1 base at J, with 13 bases in the middle. Germline V CDR1 and CDR2: SGHRS, YFSETQ. The CDR3 coding sequence is TGCGCCAGCAGCCCCTTGGTTAGGGGCACAGATACGCAGTATTTT. It specifies CASSPLVRGTDTQYF. The full variable domain, rest sourced from reference TRBV5-1 and TRBJ2-3, is KAGVTQTPRYLIKTRGQQVTLSCSPISGHRSVSWYQQTPGQGLQFLFEYFSETQRNKGNFPGRFSGRQFSNSRSEMNVSTLELGDSALYLCASSPLVRGTDTQYFGPGTRLTVL.

This clonotype was observed a handful of times. This chain links TRBV7-2 with TRBJ2-1, with TRBD2 matching 11 bases. Trimming removed 6 bases from V and 7 bases from J; junction bases left unmatched: 5. Germline-derived CDR1 and CDR2 are SGHTA and FQGNSA. This CDR3 contains 14 residues. The CDR3 spells CASRVAGGLNEQFF. The CDR3 coding sequence is TGTGCCAGCAGGGTAGCGGGGGGGCTGAATGAGCAGTTCTTC.

The gene calls are TRBV11-2 and TRBJ1-2; D is perhaps TRBD1 (6 bases). The CDR3 totals 13 residues. Between the trimmed V and J ends, which lost 6 bases and 8 bases, there was a span of 16 bases. Germline V gene sequence: CDR1 SGHAT, CDR2 FQNNGV. CDR3: CASRKIGGGGYTF. In DNA, the CDR3 is TGTGCCAGCAGAAAGATAGGGGGTGGGGGCTACACCTTC.

This chain links TRBV29-1 with TRBJ2-3; weak D call: TRBD2 (5 bases). V lost 6 bases and J lost 1, with 14 bases in between. Germline V CDR1 and CDR2: SQVTM, ANQGSEA. CDR3 length: 14 amino acids. CDR3 nucleotides: TGCAGCGTCGGCCCCGGTAGCGGCACAGATACGCAGTATTTT. Its protein is CSVGPGSGTDTQYF.

The CDR3 spells CASSFQRTGTAEAFF. CDR3 nucleotide sequence: TGTGCCAGCAGCTTCCAAAGAACCGGGACAGCTGAAGCTTTCTTT. The chain has TRBV7-8 and TRBJ1-1; 7 nucleotides match TRBD1. The V and J ends lost 3 bases and 6 bases, in that order; junction bases with no gene match: 10. From germline, CDR1 is SGHVS and CDR2 FQNEAQ. The CDR3 consists of 15 residues.

This clonotype has just a few counts. This chain links TRBV11-2 with TRBJ2-7; 8 bases fit TRBD2. The trim removed 3 bases at V and 1 base at J, leaving 8 bases unmatched. The CDR3 is 16 residues long. Germline lookup yields CDR1 SGHAT and CDR2 FQNNGV. CDR3 sequence (DNA): TGTGCCAGCAGCTTCGGACTAGCCGAAACGTCCTACGAGCAGTACGTC. It specifies CASSFGLAETSYEQYV.

This clonotype was observed a few times. The V and J genes are TRBV5-1 and TRBJ1-4, with D possibly being TRBD1 (5 bases). Trimming stripped 2 bases from V and 8 bases from J, with 16 bases between. Germline lookup yields CDR1 SGHRS and CDR2 YFSETQ. The CDR3 runs 15 residues. The CDR3 coding sequence is TGCGCCAGCAGCTTAGGGTGGGGACCGCTCGAAAAACTGTTTTTT. This codes for CASSLGWGPLEKLFF.

The rearrangement links TRBV2 to TRBJ1-6, with a tentative D call TRBD1 (5 bases). In germline, CDR1 is SNHLY, CDR2 FYNNEI. This CDR3 region has 15 residues. V was cut by 3 bases and J by 7 bases, with 13 bases left in between. The CDR3 loop reads CASSDYSAGNSPLHF. CDR3 DNA sequence: TGTGCCAGCAGTGATTACAGTGCAGGGAATTCACCCCTCCACTTT.